These 8 T cell receptor beta chains were all obtained from the same sample, sequenced in a study of T cell responses to AZD1222 COVID-19 vaccine. Repertoires were generated with immunoSEQ multiplex PCR, while TCRdb's copy carries only in-frame clones and drops some. The sample consists of some 74,000 clones, about 85% of them appearing once. Sequenced material: peripheral blood, taken 28 days after the second AZD1222 dose. Receptor source: an adult who received the AZD1222 COVID-19 vaccine.

This clone came up once. The J gene is TRBJ2-7, the V gene TRBV6-6; 9 positions agree with TRBD1. CDR3 length equals 15 residues. From germline, CDR1 is MNHNY and CDR2 SVGAGI (reference sequence). The junction had 10 bases not matched to a gene; V was cut back by 6 bases and J by 4 bases. Here the CDR3 DNA reads TGTGCCAGCAGGTCATTCGGGACAGGGACTTACGAGCAGTACTTC. Protein product: CASRSFGTGTYEQYF.

The chain couples TRBV18 to TRBJ2-1; weak D call: TRBD1 (5 bases). The CDR3 covers 14 residues. V dropped 2 bases and J dropped 8 bases, with 13 bases sitting between them. Per the germline V gene, CDR1 is KGHSH and CDR2 is LQKENI. CDR3 protein: CASSPGRVSDEQFF. The CDR3 DNA follows: TGTGCCAGCTCACCAGGCAGGGTGTCGGATGAGCAGTTCTTC.

This clone was seen a handful of times. The V call is TRBV4-1, the J call TRBJ2-7; D is unresolved. Germline V lookup: CDR1 MGHRA, CDR2 YSYEKL. The CDR3 is 14 amino acids. V was clipped by 0 bases and J by 3 bases, with 9 bases between them. The CDR3 loop reads CASSQDRQFYEQYF. The CDR3 DNA follows: TGCGCCAGCAGCCAAGATCGGCAGTTCTACGAGCAGTACTTC.

V and J are TRBV6-2 or TRBV6-3 and TRBJ1-2; D not certain. The CDR3 has 17 amino acids. Germline V gives CDR1 MNHEY, CDR2 SVGEGT. V lost 0 bases to trimming and J lost 0 bases, with 14 bases between them. CDR3 coding DNA: TGTGCCAGCAGTTACTCGACCGTTCGGAGGGCTAACTATGGCTACACCTTC. It specifies CASSYSTVRRANYGYTF.

The chain joins TRBV5-1 to TRBJ2-1; 12 bases agree with TRBD2. Per germline, CDR1 SGHRS and CDR2 YFSETQ. The V and J ends lost 3 bases and 7 bases, in that order; junction bases with no gene match: 14. The CDR3 runs to 18 residues. The CDR3 DNA follows: TGCGCCAGCAGCTCCCAATCTACGACTAGCGGGAGTCGAAATGAGCAGTTCTTC. This translates into CASSSQSTTSGSRNEQFF. Complete variable domain (other parts from reference TRBV5-1 and TRBJ2-1): KAGVTQTPRYLIKTRGQQVTLSCSPISGHRSVSWYQQTPGQGLQFLFEYFSETQRNKGNFPGRFSGRQFSNSRSEMNVSTLELGDSALYLCASSSQSTTSGSRNEQFFGPGTRLTVL.

The chain combines TRBV4-2 with TRBJ2-3; possibly TRBD1 or TRBD2 for D (5 bases each). Germline V gene sequence: CDR1 LGHNA, CDR2 YNFKEQ. This CDR3 contains 15 residues. V was clipped by 4 bases and J by 2 bases, with 13 bases between them. CDR3 nucleotides: TGTGCCAGCAGCCCCGTACCGGGGCCCACAGATACGCAGTATTTT. Encoded protein: CASSPVPGPTDTQYF.

The chain is built from TRBV3-1 (or the pseudogene TRBV3-2) and TRBJ1-2, with TRBD1 matching over 9 bases. V lost 0 bases and J lost 8; bases outside the gene matches: 13. Germline V gene data show CDR1 as LGHDT and CDR2 as YNNKEL (reference sequence). This CDR3 is 17 amino acids long. The CDR3 DNA reads TGTGCCAGCAGCCAAGATCAACTGGCGGGACAGGGTAACGGCTACACCTTC. Its translation: CASSQDQLAGQGNGYTF.

The chain has TRBV16 and TRBJ1-4; D is ambiguous. CDR1 and CDR2 from the germline V gene are KGHSY and FQNENV. Trimming stripped 4 bases from V and 3 bases from J, with 12 bases between. The CDR3 has 15 residues. CDR3 protein: CASSREAASNEKLFF. The CDR3 bases are TGTGCCAGCAGCCGCGAGGCGGCGTCTAATGAAAAACTGTTTTTT.